The 25 T cell receptor beta chains in this list originate from one sample, sequenced in a study of identical twins. Using its own MiXCR run on the 5' RACE reads, TCRdb lists one record per CDR3 protein. The sample yields about 210,000 distinct CDR3 sequences, roughly 9.4% seen once. The specimen was memory (CD45RO+) T cells sorted from blood. The source is a woman aged 18-29 years in good health.

This clonotype was seen more than once but under ten times. The chain recombines TRBV11-2 with TRBJ2-7, with 9 bases lining up with TRBD1. The CDR3 loop spans 13 amino acids. The V gene's germline CDR1 is SGHAT and CDR2 FQNNGV. After removal of 6 bases from V and 6 bases from J, the junction contained 6 bases not matched to a gene. The CDR3 sequence is CASRVTGGVEQYF. CDR3 nucleotides: TGTGCCAGCAGGGTGACAGGGGGTGTCGAGCAGTACTTC.

The V and J genes are TRBV20-1 and TRBJ2-1, with 11 nucleotides matching TRBD2. The junction had 7 bases not matched to a gene; V was cut back by 5 bases and J by 4 bases. Looked up from germline, CDR1 is DFQATT and CDR2 is SNEGSKA (reference sequence). CDR3 length: 15 amino acids. Here the CDR3 DNA reads TGCAGTGCTTCCGGGACTAGCGGCTTATACAATGAGCAGTTCTTC. Translated: CSASGTSGLYNEQFF.

This clonotype turned up a few times. The rearrangement links TRBV12-3 or TRBV12-4 to TRBJ1-2; a weak D match, TRBD1 (5 bases). The CDR3 is 14 amino acids. Deletions cut 1 base from V and 8 bases from J, with 14 bases between. DNA for the CDR3: TGTGCCAGCAGTTTAGAGGGCAGGGTACAAGGCTACACCTTC. As protein: CASSLEGRVQGYTF.

This clonotype came up many times. The rearrangement uses TRBV7-9 and TRBJ1-2, with 8 positions matching TRBD1. The CDR3 sequence is 15 residues long. Germline lookup yields CDR1 SEHNR and CDR2 FQNEAQ (reference sequence). After removal of 4 bases from V and 4 bases from J, the junction contained 8 bases not matched to a gene. The CDR3 region is CASSSGQGQSYGYTF. The CDR3 nucleotides are TGTGCCAGCAGCTCCGGACAGGGACAAAGCTATGGCTACACCTTC.

This clonotype was observed a handful of times. The J gene is TRBJ1-1, the V gene TRBV18; the D is unclear. The CDR3 extends over 12 amino acids. V dropped 1 base and J dropped 7 bases, with 7 bases sitting between them. CDR1 KGHSH and CDR2 LQKENI come from the germline V gene. This CDR3 reads CASSPQALEAFF. CDR3 DNA sequence: TGTGCCAGCTCACCACAGGCACTTGAAGCTTTCTTT.

The rearrangement links TRBV2 to TRBJ2-1; a possible D gene is TRBD2 (6 bases). Trimming cost V 2 bases and J 3 bases, with 8 bases left between them. Germline values: CDR1 SNHLY, CDR2 FYNNEI. The CDR3 loop spans 14 amino acids. The CDR3, as DNA: TGTGCCAGCAGTGAAACGGGAGTCTACAATGAGCAGTTCTTC. The encoded protein is CASSETGVYNEQFF.

The rearrangement uses TRBV20-1 and TRBJ2-1; D is unresolved. Trimming shortened V by 5 bases and J by 10 bases, and 12 bases separated the two germline ends. Germline V gene data show CDR1 as DFQATT and CDR2 as SNEGSKA (reference sequence). This CDR3 region has 11 residues. The CDR3 here is CSALNNGEQFF. The CDR3 coding sequence is TGCAGTGCTCTCAACAACGGAGAGCAGTTCTTC.

This chain links TRBV5-1 with TRBJ2-3; perhaps TRBD1 as D (5 bases). The germline gives CDR1 SGHRS, CDR2 YFSETQ. The length of the CDR3 is 14 residues. Trimming removed 3 bases at V and 5 bases at J, with 13 bases between. The CDR3 sequence is CASSSDSSGDTQYF. The CDR3 DNA sequence: TGCGCCAGCAGCTCCGACAGTTCCGGAGATACGCAGTATTTT.

This clonotype was seen more than once but under ten times. The CDR3 coding sequence is TGTGCCAGCAGCCGGTCAGACAGCCGCCGTGGCTACACCTTC. It translates to CASSRSDSRRGYTF. The chain uses TRBV14 and TRBJ1-2, with D tentatively TRBD1 (5 bases). Germline CDR1 is SGHDN and CDR2 is FVKESK. The CDR3 extends over 14 amino acids. Trimming removed 4 bases at V and 7 bases at J, with 16 bases between.

This clonotype was seen at least ten times. V is TRBV9 and J is TRBJ2-2; a weak D match, TRBD2 (5 bases). The CDR3 has 16 residues. Germline V gene lookup returns CDR1 SGDLS and CDR2 YYNGEE. The V end lost 4 bases, the J end lost 4 bases, and 17 bases lay between the germline ends. The CDR3 DNA is TGTGCCAGCAGCCCAAGTCACCCTCGGGGCACCGGGGAGCTGTTTTTT. Translating it yields CASSPSHPRGTGELFF.

In this sample, this clonotype turned up many times. This rearrangement joins TRBV20-1 to TRBJ1-5; 9 positions match TRBD1. With 4 bases clipped from V and 8 bases from J, the junction kept 12 bases outside the gene matches. The CDR3 runs 15 residues. The germline V gene encodes CDR1 DFQATT and CDR2 SNEGSKA (reference sequence). The CDR3 DNA is TGCAGTGCTACAGCCGGGACAGGGAGAACGGAGCCCCAGCATTTT. It specifies CSATAGTGRTEPQHF.

This clonotype was observed a few times. The chain links TRBV9 to TRBJ2-1; 7 nucleotides match TRBD2. With V trimmed by 0 bases and J by 5 bases, 8 bases remained unmatched. This CDR3 contains 16 residues. Germline V gene data show CDR1 as SGDLS and CDR2 as YYNGEE. DNA of the CDR3: TGTGCCAGCAGCGTAGGATGGGGAGGGATCCACAATGAGCAGTTCTTC. As protein: CASSVGWGGIHNEQFF. Supplemented by reference TRBV9 and TRBJ2-1, the full variable domain reads DSGVTQTPKHLITATGQRVTLRCSPRSGDLSVYWYQQSLDQGLQFLIQYYNGEERAKGNILERFSAQQFPDLHSELNLSSLELGDSALYFCASSVGWGGIHNEQFFGPGTRLTVL.

The chain recombines TRBV27 with TRBJ1-5; D is undetermined. The CDR3 runs 14 residues. Trimming shortened V by 3 bases and J by 2 bases, and 8 bases separated the two germline ends. Germline CDR1 reads MNHEY; CDR2 reads SMNVEV (reference sequence). In DNA form, the CDR3 reads TGTGCCAGCAGTTTTGGGAGGGGCAATCAGCCCCAGCATTTT. This codes for CASSFGRGNQPQHF.

This clonotype was counted many times. The rearrangement joins TRBV12-3 or TRBV12-4 to TRBJ1-5, with a weak D call TRBD1 (6 bases). The CDR3 covers 14 residues. Trimming cost V 3 bases and J 6 bases, with 12 bases left between them. CDR3 DNA sequence: TGTGCCAGCAGTTTTGGGGGGGCGGGTCAGCCCCAGCATTTT. Residues: CASSFGGAGQPQHF.

This clonotype was recorded many times. The V and J genes are TRBV2 and TRBJ2-3, with 14 bases fitting TRBD2. The germline CDR1 and CDR2 sequences are SNHLY and FYNNEI. The CDR3 is 16 residues long. The V gene end was trimmed by 6 bases and the J gene end by 6 bases; junction bases not matched to a gene: 8. CDR3 sequence (DNA): TGTGCCAGCAGCCCCGGGACTAGCGGGAGTTGGGATACGCAGTATTTT. Its translation is CASSPGTSGSWDTQYF.

The chain is built from TRBV11-2 and TRBJ2-1; a weak D match, TRBD1 (5 bases). The germline V and J ends were trimmed by 4 bases and 7 bases, with 14 bases remaining between them. The CDR3 has 14 amino acids. Germline assignment: CDR1 SGHAT and CDR2 FQNNGV. The chain's CDR3 is CASSSPVYRNEQFF. For the CDR3, the DNA is TGTGCCAGCAGCTCTCCGGTCTACAGGAATGAGCAGTTCTTC.

This chain connects TRBV20-1 to TRBJ2-7; 9 nucleotides agree with TRBD2. From germline, CDR1 is DFQATT and CDR2 SNEGSKA (reference sequence). Germline trimming cut 6 bases from V and 2 bases from J; bases unmatched to any gene: 11. The CDR3 is made up of 15 amino acids. The CDR3 region is CSAEISGSEPYEQYF. For the CDR3, the DNA is TGCAGTGCCGAAATTAGCGGGAGTGAGCCCTACGAGCAGTACTTC.

This rearrangement joins TRBV7-8 to TRBJ2-2; either TRBD1 or TRBD2 may supply D (5 bases each). CDR3 length: 17 residues. V lost 1 base, J lost 2 bases, and 14 bases lay in between. Germline assignment: CDR1 SGHVS and CDR2 FQNEAQ. The CDR3 region is CASSLVGRDPNTGELFF. The CDR3 coding sequence is TGTGCCAGCAGCTTAGTCGGCAGGGACCCAAACACCGGGGAGCTGTTTTTT.

This clonotype was observed at least ten times. The chain joins TRBV5-1 to TRBJ1-2, with 7 bases fitting TRBD1. Looked up from germline, CDR1 is SGHRS and CDR2 is YFSETQ. V lost 5 bases, J lost 4 bases, and 5 bases stayed unmatched. The CDR3 contains 13 residues. The CDR3 DNA is TGCGCCAGCAGTCAGGGGGGATCCTATGGCTACACCTTC. Translating it yields CASSQGGSYGYTF.

In this sample, this clonotype turned up many times. V usage is TRBV7-2 and J usage is TRBJ2-5; D gene uncertain. The CDR3 is 13 amino acids. Looked up from germline, CDR1 is SGHTA and CDR2 is FQGNSA. The germline V and J ends were trimmed by 4 bases and 1 base, with 7 bases remaining between them. DNA of the CDR3: TGTGCCAGCAGCTCCAGATTCCAAGAGACCCAGTACTTC. This codes for CASSSRFQETQYF.

This clonotype has at least ten counts. CDR3 loop: CASSQARANTEAFF. CDR3 nucleotides: TGTGCCAGCAGCCAGGCACGGGCGAACACTGAAGCTTTCTTT. This chain connects TRBV3-1 to TRBJ1-1; D ambiguous. The germline V gene has CDR1 LGHDT and CDR2 YNNKEL (reference sequence). The CDR3 sequence is 14 residues long. V lost 3 bases to trimming and J lost 1 base, with 9 bases between them.

This clonotype has more than one count but fewer than ten. The chain recombines TRBV5-1 with TRBJ2-1, with 7 bases aligning to TRBD1. V was clipped by 7 bases and J by 8 bases; unmatched bases: 9. CDR3 length: 13 residues. Germline CDR1 is SGHRS and CDR2 is YFSETQ. The DNA of the CDR3 is TGCGCCAGCGGGGAGACAGGGTTAGATGAGCAGTTCTTC. Translation gives CASGETGLDEQFF.

This rearrangement joins TRBV7-2 to TRBJ1-1; unclear D gene. The V gene's germline CDR1 is SGHTA and CDR2 FQGNSA. Trimming pared 4 bases from V and 4 bases from J, leaving 10 bases between. CDR3 size: 13 residues. The CDR3 DNA sequence: TGTGCCAGCAGCTACGAAGCGAGCACTGAAGCTTTCTTT. Protein: CASSYEASTEAFF.

Here the CDR3 reads CASRGGMSSDYGYTF. CDR3 coding DNA: TGTGCCAGCAGGGGGGGAATGTCGTCGGACTATGGCTACACCTTC. J is TRBJ1-2 and V is TRBV5-6; D possibly corresponds to TRBD1 (5 bases). The CDR3 spans 15 residues. V was clipped by 5 bases and J by 3 bases, with 17 bases between them. Germline assignment: CDR1 SGHDT and CDR2 YYEEEE.

The V and J genes are TRBV4-1 and TRBJ2-7, with D possibly matching TRBD1 (7 bases). Trimming cost V 0 bases and J 2 bases, with 11 bases left between them. This CDR3 has 15 residues. Germline values: CDR1 MGHRA, CDR2 YSYEKL. CDR3 sequence (DNA): TGCGCCAGCAGCCAAGACGGCAGGGGGGCCTACGAGCAGTACTTC. This translates into CASSQDGRGAYEQYF.